This T cell receptor (beta chain) came from a study of blood T cell repertoires in COVID-19. Original processing notes: Reference gene primer amplification gave nucleated cell count estimates. Here immunoSEQ multiplex PCR was the method, and the copy in TCRdb shows in-frame clones only, minus some. V and J calls and clone size are copied from that table; D and trimming were computed from the DNA. The data contain about 50,000 clones, around nine tenths of them singletons. The V gene end was trimmed by 7 bases and the J gene end by 4 bases; junction bases not matched to a gene: 5. The CDR3 consists of 14 residues. Per germline, CDR1 LNHDA and CDR2 SQIVND (reference sequence).

This TCR derives from a human donor in a cohort sampled during active COVID-19. Sequencing was carried out using peripheral blood. The chain links TRBV19 to TRBJ2-1; 9 bases agree with TRBD2. The CDR3 here is CASNPGLAYNEQFF. CDR3 in DNA: TGTGCCAGTAATCCGGGACTAGCATACAATGAGCAGTTCTTC.